Below are 13 T cell receptor beta chains sequenced from a single sample in a study of cytomegalovirus exposure and HLA in healthy donors. The PCR contained 60 Vbeta and 13 Jbeta primers. The method was immunoSEQ multiplex PCR; TCRdb's version includes in-frame clones alone and lacks a portion of them. The sample records roughly 170,000 clones, 75% to 85% being singletons. Sequencing used PBMCs. Every receptor here comes from a boy younger than 18 in good health and CMV-seronegative.

V gene TRBV6-5 combines with J gene TRBJ1-2, with 7 nucleotides matching TRBD1. The germline V gene encodes CDR1 MNHEY and CDR2 SVGAGI. V dropped 8 bases and J dropped 8; count of bases not matched to a gene: 11. The CDR3 sequence is 13 residues long. This CDR3 is CASCPARTGGYTF. The CDR3 DNA reads as TGTGCCAGCTGCCCCGCAAGGACAGGCGGCTACACCTTC.

This clone was picked up one time. The chain combines TRBV27 with TRBJ2-2; 7 bases line up with TRBD1. Germline CDR1 is MNHEY and CDR2 is SMNVEV (reference sequence). The junction had 21 bases not matched to a gene; V was cut back by 5 bases and J by 6 bases. The CDR3 covers 19 residues. The CDR3 sequence is CASSLRQGVVAQGAGELFF. In nucleotides, the CDR3 is TGTGCCAGCAGTCTCCGACAGGGAGTAGTGGCACAGGGTGCCGGGGAGCTGTTTTTT.

The chain recombines TRBV7-2 with TRBJ2-1; 10 positions agree with TRBD2. The V gene's germline CDR1 is SGHTA and CDR2 FQGNSA. The CDR3 length is 15 residues. After removal of 5 bases from V and 7 bases from J, the junction contained 8 bases not matched to a gene. CDR3 sequence (DNA): TGTGCCAGCAGCCCAGCGGGAGGGCCGGGGAATGAGCAGTTCTTC. Translating it yields CASSPAGGPGNEQFF.

A few counts support this clone. This chain uses TRBV4-1 with TRBJ2-2; D is possibly TRBD2 (6 bases). This CDR3 has 13 residues. CDR1 and CDR2 (germline): MGHRA, YSYEKL. The V end lost 6 bases, the J end lost 7 bases, and 12 bases lay between the germline ends. The chain's CDR3 is CASRDYVVGELFF. The CDR3 nucleotides read TGCGCCAGCAGGGACTACGTTGTCGGGGAGCTGTTTTTT.

The CDR3 spells CASSEFGRGNNQPQHF. CDR3 DNA sequence: TGTGCCAGCAGTGAATTTGGCAGGGGGAACAATCAGCCCCAGCATTTT. The rearrangement joins TRBV6-1 to TRBJ1-5, with 7 bases identical to TRBD1. The CDR3 sequence is 16 residues long. Germline values: CDR1 MNHNS, CDR2 SASEGT. After removal of 2 bases from V and 3 bases from J, the junction contained 7 bases not matched to a gene.

The chain combines TRBV11-3 with TRBJ2-7; D is possibly TRBD1 (5 bases). CDR1 is SGHNT and CDR2 is YENEEA in the germline V gene. The CDR3 totals 14 residues. The ends were cut back, 3 bases at V and 5 bases at J, with 14 bases in the middle. This CDR3 is CASSLGRANNEQYF. The CDR3 region has the DNA TGTGCCAGCAGCTTGGGCAGGGCCAACAACGAGCAGTACTTC.

J is TRBJ2-1 and V is TRBV25-1; 7 bases are shared with TRBD2. This CDR3 comprises 13 residues. The V gene end was trimmed by 4 bases and the J gene end by 10 bases; junction bases not matched to a gene: 7. The germline gives CDR1 MGHDK, CDR2 SYGVNS. This CDR3 is CASSGLGGREQFF. The CDR3 DNA follows: TGTGCCAGCAGTGGCCTCGGGGGGAGGGAGCAGTTCTTC.

With regard to this clone: One end of the junction fails to match germline, which may point to a read error. This sequence joins TRBV7-9 and TRBJ2-3; TRBD2 matches 12 bases. The germline V gene has CDR1 SEHNR and CDR2 FQNEAQ (reference sequence). The length of the CDR3 is 16 residues. The CDR3 protein is CSSSLETSGSPDTQYF. The CDR3 DNA sequence: TGTTCCAGCAGCCTAGAGACTAGCGGGAGCCCAGATACGCAGTATTTT.

The chain recombines TRBV5-1 with TRBJ1-2; perhaps TRBD1 as D (5 bases). The V gene's germline CDR1 is SGHRS and CDR2 YFSETQ. V was cut by 4 bases and J by 6 bases, with 10 bases left in between. The CDR3 sequence is 12 residues long. The CDR3 here is CASSLRENGYTF. In DNA form, the CDR3 reads TGCGCCAGCAGCCTCAGGGAAAATGGCTACACCTTC.

This clone was seen a few times. The chain recombines TRBV19 with TRBJ2-7; TRBD1 might be the D (7 bases). The V gene lost 5 bases and the J gene lost 4 bases, with 12 bases spanning the gap. Germline V gene sequence: CDR1 LNHDA, CDR2 SQIVND (reference sequence). The CDR3 is 13 amino acids. The CDR3 region has the DNA TGTGCCAGTAGTTCGACAGGGAGGTACGAGCAGTACTTC. The encoded protein is CASSSTGRYEQYF.

Turning to this clone: An end of the junction differs from the germline gene, which may be a read error. J is TRBJ1-1 and V is TRBV15; weak D call: TRBD1 (5 bases). The CDR3 consists of 14 residues. Germline CDR1 and CDR2: LNHNV and YYDKDF (reference sequence). This CDR3 is CAASGGGYATEAFF. CDR3 coding DNA: TGTGCCGCCAGCGGGGGGGGTTACGCCACTGAAGCTTTCTTT.

The chain is built from TRBV13 and TRBJ2-3; TRBD2 agrees at 11 bases. CDR3 length: 16 residues. The junction had 8 bases not matched to a gene; V was cut back by 5 bases and J by 4 bases. Germline V gives CDR1 PRHDT, CDR2 FYEKMQ (reference sequence). Here the CDR3 reads CASSGGTSGLPDTQYF. DNA of the CDR3: TGTGCCAGCAGCGGGGGGACTAGCGGCCTCCCAGATACGCAGTATTTT.

This rearrangement joins TRBV19 to TRBJ1-1; 8 positions match TRBD1. The CDR3 covers 13 residues. From germline, CDR1 is LNHDA and CDR2 SQIVND (reference sequence). The V and J ends lost 8 bases and 6 bases, in that order; junction bases with no gene match: 8. This CDR3 reads CASREQGVAEAFF. CDR3 DNA: TGTGCCAGTCGAGAACAGGGGGTGGCTGAAGCTTTCTTT. Filled out from reference TRBV19 and TRBJ1-1, the complete variable domain reads DGGITQSPKYLFRKEGQNVTLSCEQNLNHDAMYWYRQDPGQGLRLIYYSQIVNDFQKGDIAEGYSVSREKKESFPLTVTSAQKNPTAFYLCASREQGVAEAFFGQGTRLTVV.